This T cell receptor (beta chain) derives from a study of blood T cell repertoires in COVID-19. The wider study: PBMCs, B-cell-depleted T cells, or T cells provided the cDNA or gDNA that made up the material.

The CDR3 extends over 13 amino acids. Trimming took 2 bases from V and 7 from J, leaving 12 bases between them. Germline assignment: CDR1 SGHTA and CDR2 FQGNSA. Method: immunoSEQ multiplex PCR; TCRdb's copy keeps in-frame clones and lacks some. The top ten hold 5% to 5.5% of the sample, which has approximately 300,000 clones, around 90% seen once. The chain links TRBV7-2 to TRBJ2-7; weak D call: TRBD2 (5 bases). This sequence originates from a man aged 60 to 75 who had recovered from COVID-19. Sequencing input: PBMCs or T cells enriched from blood (not recorded which). CDR3 coding DNA: TGTGCCAGCAGCTTAATAGCGACGGGGGAGCAGTACTTC. This codes for CASSLIATGEQYF.